Presented here are 11 T cell receptor beta chains from one specimen sequenced in a study of regulatory T cells in long-lasting Graves disease (dated by TCRdb to about 2021). The method behind the library was multiplex PCR. TCRdb shows the sequencer as Illumina HiSeq 4000. iRepertoire HTBI primers and Arm-PCR amplification of CDR3 regions were used to construct TCR beta libraries. In-frame beta chains were kept once TCRdb had trimmed the public reads at Q25 with fastp and called clones with MiXCR. Merged by CDR3 protein, the rows form single entries marked with the most common genes and DNA. The sample table records 550,000 to 650,000 distinct CDR3 sequences; 15% to 20% of these occur just once. The ten most abundant clones make up around 13% of the sample. The sample's time point label, in plain terms: newly diagnosed GD, antithyroid drugs for less than 3 months. For both TCR sequencing and RNA sequencing, RNA was extracted from PBMCs using TRIzol.

Separately, the same data were catalogued under a study of T cells in Graves' hyperthyroidism and ophthalmopathy.

The sequences come from peripheral blood mononuclear cells (PBMCs), collected at new diagnosis, from a patient treated with antithyroid drugs. The receptors were gathered from a young man with Graves disease. Donor details come from another sample of the same person, matched by shared clones.

The chain couples TRBV7-9 to TRBJ2-3, with TRBD1 matching over 7 bases. Losses at the gene ends were 6 bases for V and 0 bases for J; bases not matched to a gene: 9. Germline CDR1 is SEHNR and CDR2 is FQNEAQ (reference sequence). The CDR3 contains 16 residues. CDR3 amino acids: CASSFDRETSTDTQYF. The DNA of the CDR3 is TGTGCCAGCAGTTTTGACAGGGAAACTAGCACAGATACGCAGTATTTT.

This clonotype was recorded a few times. This chain links TRBV5-1 with TRBJ2-3; perhaps TRBD1 as D (5 bases). The CDR3 has 14 amino acids. V was shortened by 0 bases and J by 4 bases, with 9 bases between the two germline ends. Per the germline V gene, CDR1 is SGHRS and CDR2 is YFSETQ. Here the CDR3 reads CASSLEGSSDTQYF. For the CDR3, the DNA is TGCGCCAGCAGCTTGGAGGGGTCCTCAGATACGCAGTATTTT.

The chain joins TRBV3-1 to TRBJ2-6; TRBD2 is a possible D gene (5 bases). This CDR3 region has 15 residues. Germline V CDR1 and CDR2: LGHDT, YNNKEL (reference sequence). Trimming pared 0 bases from V and 4 bases from J, leaving 7 bases between. DNA of the CDR3: TGTGCCAGCAGCCAAGAGAGGGCCGGGGCCAACGTCCTGACTTTC. It encodes CASSQERAGANVLTF.

This clonotype appeared a few times. The J gene is TRBJ2-1, the V gene TRBV7-2, with D perhaps TRBD1 (6 bases). V was pared by 4 bases and J by 8 bases, with 12 bases between. Germline V gives CDR1 SGHTA, CDR2 FQGNSA. The CDR3 consists of 13 residues. CDR3 loop: CASSSQGFDEQFF. CDR3 coding DNA: TGTGCCAGCAGCTCCCAGGGGTTCGATGAGCAGTTCTTC.

This clonotype was seen more than once but under ten times. The chain employs TRBV4-1 and TRBJ2-7; the match to TRBD1 covers 7 bases. The CDR3 contains 15 residues. CDR1 is MGHRA and CDR2 is YSYEKL in the germline V gene. The junction had 8 bases not matched to a gene; V was cut back by 4 bases and J by 2 bases. The CDR3 DNA sequence: TGCGCCAGCAGCCGATCCGGGACAGCCCCCTACGAGCAGTACTTC. This gives the protein CASSRSGTAPYEQYF.

This clonotype showed up just a few times. The CDR3 nucleotides read TGTGCCAGCAGTGAATTCTCCACGCGATCGGGAACAGATACGCAGTATTTT. The encoded protein is CASSEFSTRSGTDTQYF. The chain joins TRBV25-1 to TRBJ2-3; possible D gene TRBD2, 5 bases. V was shortened by 1 base and J by 3 bases, with 17 bases between the two germline ends. Per germline, CDR1 MGHDK and CDR2 SYGVNS. This CDR3 region has 17 residues.

This clonotype has more than one count but fewer than ten. The CDR3, as DNA: TGTGCCAGCAGCCCAACAGCGGGAGCCTACAATGAGCAGTTCTTC. Translated: CASSPTAGAYNEQFF. The chain recombines TRBV14 with TRBJ2-1; 8 positions agree with TRBD2. J gave up 2 bases and V 4 bases, and 4 bases lay outside the gene matches. Germline V CDR1 and CDR2: SGHDN, FVKESK. This CDR3 spans 15 amino acids.

The sample holds many counts of this clonotype. V and J are TRBV5-1 and TRBJ1-6; the D gene is possibly TRBD1 (6 bases). Germline loops: CDR1 SGHRS, CDR2 YFSETQ. Trimming stripped 6 bases from V and 8 bases from J, with 12 bases between. There are 13 residues in the CDR3. CDR3 in amino acids: CASKEQGYSPLHF. The CDR3 bases are TGCGCCAGCAAGGAACAGGGTTATTCACCCCTCCACTTT.

This clonotype showed up many times. The rearrangement links TRBV20-1 to TRBJ1-2; no definite D call. Germline values: CDR1 DFQATT, CDR2 SNEGSKA (reference sequence). The CDR3 consists of 10 residues. CDR3 in DNA: TGCGCTGGCCAAAACTATGGCTACACCTTC. Translation gives CAGQNYGYTF.

In its sample, this clonotype was seen many times. This chain links TRBV20-1 with TRBJ1-6; 7 nucleotides align to TRBD1. The V gene end was trimmed by 1 base and the J gene end by 7 bases; junction bases not matched to a gene: 10. This CDR3 contains 16 residues. The germline V gene has CDR1 DFQATT and CDR2 SNEGSKA (reference sequence). The CDR3 here is CSARVGDRYRNSPLHF. DNA for the CDR3: TGCAGTGCTAGAGTGGGGGACAGATATCGGAATTCACCCCTCCACTTT.

To note about this clonotype: A much larger clone lies a single base off, so this may be a read error. The rearrangement uses TRBV5-1 and TRBJ2-1; 11 positions match TRBD1. CDR3 length equals 15 residues. Germline V gives CDR1 SGHRS, CDR2 YFSETQ. CDR3 in DNA: TGCGCCAGCAGCAGGGGACAGGGGGTTGACAATGAGCGGTTCTTC. Protein: CASSRGQGVDNERFF.